This T cell receptor beta chain was recovered during a study of blood T cell repertoires in COVID-19 (dated by TCRdb to the early 2020s). Context from the whole study: The collaborator samples originated in the United States, Italy and Spain and spanned the acute and convalescent phases of COVID-19. The prospective study material was composed of cDNA or gDNA derived from T cells, B-cell-depleted T cells, or PBMCs. Deeply sampled blood TCRbeta repertoires from subjects exposed to, actively infected with, or recovered from COVID-19 were included in the dataset. The repertoires were released in a freely available public database meant as a resource for research on the immune response to SARS-CoV-2. Samples were obtained from the ongoing ImmuneRACE study (first 160 participants) and from 950 to 1,500 subjects provided by 6 global collaborators. The sample metadata nearly always contained a de-identified subject ID, COVID-19 status, age in years and sex. Where HLA class I and class II types were available, the types were taken from metadata supplied by the sample provider, not from assay-based typing.

TCRbeta CDR3 regions were amplified from genomic DNA by means of the immunoSEQ Assay, a bias-controlled multiplex PCR. Concerning the study's data processing: The number of nucleated cells in each sample was estimated from the amplification of reference gene primers within the assay. Sequence reads were collapsed and filtered to measure the absolute abundance of every unique TCRbeta CDR3 rearrangement. For each sample, productive Simpson clonality was calculated as the square root of Simpson's diversity index over productive rearrangements. As stored in TCRdb, this immuneACCESS dataset retains in-frame rearrangements with V and J assigned. A fraction of the clones does not appear; measured against another copy, unresolved V genes explain less than half of the discrepancy, and the remainder lacks a known reason. V and J calls and clone size come straight from that table; D and trimming were deduced from the DNA. Present in this sample are around 620,000 clones, 70% to 90% of which were seen just once. The ten biggest clones cover 0.2% to 0.3% of the sample.

Collaborating institutions collected whole blood in K2EDTA tubes following their own protocols. For TCRbeta analysis, collaborators shipped samples in one of three forms: frozen whole blood, isolated PBMCs, or DNA extracted from either of those sample types. Deletion took 6 bases off V and 5 bases off J, with a span of 13 bases between the germline ends. From cysteine to phenylalanine, the CDR3 is 13 amino acids long. Solely the CDR3 DNA is kept, with 39 bases framed from the first base. Sequences MNHEY (CDR1) and SVGAGI (CDR2) are obtained from the germline V gene. General findings and caveats noted by the study authors: The quantity of clinical and demographic metadata differed by source and by participant and was supplied without curation.

Remarks on this clone: Its binding antigen is unknown. It has no much larger one-base neighbor in the sample; base qualities were not kept.

This TCR came from a woman younger than 30 with acute or convalescent COVID-19. The chain was built from TRBV6-5 and TRBJ1-2, and perhaps TRBD1 as D gene, on 6 matching bases. The sequenced sample was peripheral blood. CDR3 reads: CASRTIQGYGYTF. At the DNA level, the sequence is TGTGCCAGCAGGACTATACAGGGATATGGCTACACCTTC.